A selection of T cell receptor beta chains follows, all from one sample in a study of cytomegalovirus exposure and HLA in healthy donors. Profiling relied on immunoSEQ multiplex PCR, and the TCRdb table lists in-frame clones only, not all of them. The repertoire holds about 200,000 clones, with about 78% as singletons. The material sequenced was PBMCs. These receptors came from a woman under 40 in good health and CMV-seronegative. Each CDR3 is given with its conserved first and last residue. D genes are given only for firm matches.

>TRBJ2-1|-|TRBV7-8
CASRNTPNEQFF
TGTGCCAGCAGGAACACCCCCAATGAGCAGTTCTTC
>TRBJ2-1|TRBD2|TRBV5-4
CASSLGTPGLAIYNEQFF
TGTGCCAGCAGCTTAGGAACCCCGGGACTAGCGATATACAATGAGCAGTTCTTC
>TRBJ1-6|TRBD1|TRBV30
CAWSGWTGGPLHF
TGTGCCTGGAGTGGATGGACAGGGGGACCCCTCCACTTT
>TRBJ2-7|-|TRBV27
CASSTDYWNSYEQYF
TGTGCCAGCAGTACTGACTACTGGAACTCCTACGAGCAGTACTTC
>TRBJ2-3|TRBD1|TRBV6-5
CASSWTGGTDTQYF
TGTGCCAGCAGTTGGACAGGGGGGACAGATACGCAGTATTTT
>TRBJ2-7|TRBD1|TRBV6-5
CASSYSRGDRGYEQYF
TGTGCCAGCAGTTACTCGAGAGGGGACAGGGGCTACGAGCAGTACTTC
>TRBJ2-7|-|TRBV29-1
CSVEDLEGVSEQYF
TGCAGCGTTGAAGATCTGGAGGGAGTGAGCGAGCAGTACTTC
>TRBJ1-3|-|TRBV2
CASSEALIRTEDLFCGGRRNTIYF
TGTGCCAGCAGTGAAGCGCTTATCAGGACAGAGGATCTCTTTTGCGGGGGGCGGCGAAACACCATATATTTT
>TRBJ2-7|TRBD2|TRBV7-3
CASSLTAGGSEQYF
TGTGCCAGCAGCTTAACGGCGGGGGGGAGCGAGCAGTACTTC
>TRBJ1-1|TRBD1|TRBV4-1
CASSQDPGQPGGTEAFF
TGCGCCAGCAGCCAAGATCCGGGACAGCCCGGAGGGACTGAAGCTTTCTTT
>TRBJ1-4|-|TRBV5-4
CASSLEPATNEKLFF
TGTGCCAGCAGCTTGGAGCCCGCAACTAATGAAAAACTGTTTTTT